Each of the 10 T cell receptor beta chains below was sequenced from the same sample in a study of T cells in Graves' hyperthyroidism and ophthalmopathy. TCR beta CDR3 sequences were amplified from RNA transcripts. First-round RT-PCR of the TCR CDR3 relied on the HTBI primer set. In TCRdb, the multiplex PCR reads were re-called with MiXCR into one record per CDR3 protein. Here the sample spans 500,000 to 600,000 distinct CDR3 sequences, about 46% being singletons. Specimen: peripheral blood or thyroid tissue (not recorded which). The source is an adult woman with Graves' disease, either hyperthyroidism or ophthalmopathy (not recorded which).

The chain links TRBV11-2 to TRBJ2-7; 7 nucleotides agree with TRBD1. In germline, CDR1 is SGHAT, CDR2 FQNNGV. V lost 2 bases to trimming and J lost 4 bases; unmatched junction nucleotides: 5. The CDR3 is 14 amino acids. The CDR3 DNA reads TGTGCCAGCAGCTTATGGGGGACAGATTACGAGCAGTACTTC. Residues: CASSLWGTDYEQYF.

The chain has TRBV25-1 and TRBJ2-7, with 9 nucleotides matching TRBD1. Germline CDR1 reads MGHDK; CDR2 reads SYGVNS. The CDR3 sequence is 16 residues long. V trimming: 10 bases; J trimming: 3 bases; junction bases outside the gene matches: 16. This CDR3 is CATSTRHGTGRYEQYF. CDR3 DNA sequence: TGTGCCACCAGCACCCGGCATGGGACAGGGCGCTACGAGCAGTACTTC.

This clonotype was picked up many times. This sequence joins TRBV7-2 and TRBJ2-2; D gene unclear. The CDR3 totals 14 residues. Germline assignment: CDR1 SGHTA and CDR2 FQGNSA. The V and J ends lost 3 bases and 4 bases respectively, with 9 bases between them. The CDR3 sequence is CASSLKQGTGELFF. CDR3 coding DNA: TGTGCCAGCAGCTTGAAACAAGGCACCGGGGAGCTGTTTTTT. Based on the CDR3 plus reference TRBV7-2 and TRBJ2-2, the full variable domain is GAGVSQSPSNKVTEKGKDVELRCDPISGHTALYWYRQSLGQGLEFLIYFQGNSAPDKSGLPSDRFSAERTGGSVSTLTIQRTQQEDSAVYLCASSLKQGTGELFFGEGSRLTVL.

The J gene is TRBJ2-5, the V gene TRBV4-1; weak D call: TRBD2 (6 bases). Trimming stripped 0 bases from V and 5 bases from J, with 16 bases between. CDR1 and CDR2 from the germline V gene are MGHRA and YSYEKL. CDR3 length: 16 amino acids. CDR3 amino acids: CASSQDYGGSLETQYF. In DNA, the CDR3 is TGCGCCAGCAGCCAAGATTACGGGGGAAGTTTGGAGACCCAGTACTTC.

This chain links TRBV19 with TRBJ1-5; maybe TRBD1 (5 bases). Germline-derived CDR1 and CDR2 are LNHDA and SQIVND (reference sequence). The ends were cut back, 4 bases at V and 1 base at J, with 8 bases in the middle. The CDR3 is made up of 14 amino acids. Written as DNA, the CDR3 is TGTGCCAGTAGTACTCGACAGAGCAATCAGCCCCAGCATTTT. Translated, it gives CASSTRQSNQPQHF.

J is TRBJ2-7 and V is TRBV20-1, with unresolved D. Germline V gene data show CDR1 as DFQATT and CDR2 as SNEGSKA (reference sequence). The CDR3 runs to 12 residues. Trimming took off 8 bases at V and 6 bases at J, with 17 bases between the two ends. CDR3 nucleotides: TGCAGTCATATTCTTGACTCATCCGAGCAGTACTTC. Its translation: CSHILDSSEQYF.

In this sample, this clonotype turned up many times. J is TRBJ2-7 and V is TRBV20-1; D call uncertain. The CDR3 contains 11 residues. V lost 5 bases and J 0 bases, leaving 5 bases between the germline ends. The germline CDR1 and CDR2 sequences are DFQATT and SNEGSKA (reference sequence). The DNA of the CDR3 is TGCAGTGCTGCCTCCTCCTACGAGCAGTACTTC. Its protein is CSAASSYEQYF.

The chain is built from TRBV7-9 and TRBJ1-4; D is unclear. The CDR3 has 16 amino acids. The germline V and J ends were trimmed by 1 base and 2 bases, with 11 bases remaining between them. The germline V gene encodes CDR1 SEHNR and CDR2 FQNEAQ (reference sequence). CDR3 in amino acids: CASSLGLAGTNEKLFF. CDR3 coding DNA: TGTGCCAGCAGCTTAGGACTAGCGGGGACTAATGAAAAACTGTTTTTT.

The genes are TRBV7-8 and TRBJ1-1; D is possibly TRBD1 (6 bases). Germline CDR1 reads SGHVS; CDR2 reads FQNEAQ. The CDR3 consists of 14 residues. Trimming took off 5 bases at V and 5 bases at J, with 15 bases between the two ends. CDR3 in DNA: TGTGCCAGCAGCCCAGGGACACCGAGAACTGAAGCTTTCTTT. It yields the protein CASSPGTPRTEAFF.

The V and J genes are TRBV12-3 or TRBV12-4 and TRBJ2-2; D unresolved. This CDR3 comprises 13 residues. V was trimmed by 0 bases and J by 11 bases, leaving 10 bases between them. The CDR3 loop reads CASSLAPSPELFF. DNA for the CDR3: TGTGCCAGCAGTTTAGCGCCCAGTCCAGAGCTGTTTTTT.